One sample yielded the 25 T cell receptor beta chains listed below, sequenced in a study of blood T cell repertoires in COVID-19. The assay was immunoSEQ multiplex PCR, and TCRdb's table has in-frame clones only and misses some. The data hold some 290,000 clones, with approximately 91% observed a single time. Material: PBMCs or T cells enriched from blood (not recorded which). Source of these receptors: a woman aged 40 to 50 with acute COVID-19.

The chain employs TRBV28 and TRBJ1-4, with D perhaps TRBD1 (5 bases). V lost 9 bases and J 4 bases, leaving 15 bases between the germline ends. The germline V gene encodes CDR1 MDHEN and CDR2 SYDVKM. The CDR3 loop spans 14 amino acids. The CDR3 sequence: CASAIAGFNEKLFF. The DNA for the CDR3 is TGTGCCAGTGCTATTGCAGGGTTTAATGAAAAACTGTTTTTT.

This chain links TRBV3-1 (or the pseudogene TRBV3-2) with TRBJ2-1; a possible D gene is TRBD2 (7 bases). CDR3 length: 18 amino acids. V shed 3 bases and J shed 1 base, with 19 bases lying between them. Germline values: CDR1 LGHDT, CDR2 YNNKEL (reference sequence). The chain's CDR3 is CASSHPGGGGKSYNEQFF. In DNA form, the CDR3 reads TGTGCCAGCAGCCACCCGGGTGGGGGGGGCAAATCCTACAATGAGCAGTTCTTC.

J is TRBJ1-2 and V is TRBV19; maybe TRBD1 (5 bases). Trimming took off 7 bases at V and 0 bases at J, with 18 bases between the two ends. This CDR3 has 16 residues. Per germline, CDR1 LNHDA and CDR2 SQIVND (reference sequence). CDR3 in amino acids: CASTTRQLTSNYGYTF. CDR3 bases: TGTGCCAGTACCACGAGACAGTTAACATCTAACTATGGCTACACCTTC.

CDR3 in amino acids: CASSSHPTLAGVGDTQYF. The CDR3 nucleotides are TGTGCCAGCAGCTCTCACCCCACCCTAGCGGGAGTGGGAGATACGCAGTATTTT. The chain carries TRBV7-9 and TRBJ2-3; TRBD2 matches 10 bases. The germline CDR1 and CDR2 sequences are SEHNR and FQNEAQ (reference sequence). CDR3 length: 18 amino acids. After removal of 4 bases from V and 5 bases from J, the junction contained 15 bases not matched to a gene.

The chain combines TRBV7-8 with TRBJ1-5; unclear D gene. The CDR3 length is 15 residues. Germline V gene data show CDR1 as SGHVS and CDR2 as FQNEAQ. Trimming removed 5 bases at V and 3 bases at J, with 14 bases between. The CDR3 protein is CASSQYPDYNQPQHF. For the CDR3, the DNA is TGTGCCAGCAGCCAATACCCCGACTACAATCAGCCCCAGCATTTT.

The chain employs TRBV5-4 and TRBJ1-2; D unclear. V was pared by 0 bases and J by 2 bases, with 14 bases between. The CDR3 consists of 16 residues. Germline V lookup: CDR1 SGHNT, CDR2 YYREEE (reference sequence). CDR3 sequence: CASSLVGGWQNYGYTF. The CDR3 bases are TGTGCCAGCAGCTTGGTGGGCGGGTGGCAGAACTATGGCTACACCTTC. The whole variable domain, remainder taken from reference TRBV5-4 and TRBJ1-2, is ETGVTQSPTHLIKTRGQQVTLRCSSQSGHNTVSWYQQALGQGPQFIFQYYREEENGRGNFPPRFSGLQFPNYSSELNVNALELDDSALYLCASSLVGGWQNYGYTFGSGTRLTVV.

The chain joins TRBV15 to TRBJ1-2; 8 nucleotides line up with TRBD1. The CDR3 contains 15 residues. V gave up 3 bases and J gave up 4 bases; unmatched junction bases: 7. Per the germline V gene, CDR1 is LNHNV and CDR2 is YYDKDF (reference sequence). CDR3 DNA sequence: TGTGCCACCAGCAGGGGCGGACAGGGACCCTATGGCTACACCTTC. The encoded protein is CATSRGGQGPYGYTF. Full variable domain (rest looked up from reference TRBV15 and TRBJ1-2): DAMVIQNPRYQVTQFGKPVTLSCSQTLNHNVMYWYQQKSSQAPKLLFHYYDKDFNNEADTPDNFQSRRPNTSFCFLDIRSPGLGDTAMYLCATSRGGQGPYGYTFGSGTRLTVV.

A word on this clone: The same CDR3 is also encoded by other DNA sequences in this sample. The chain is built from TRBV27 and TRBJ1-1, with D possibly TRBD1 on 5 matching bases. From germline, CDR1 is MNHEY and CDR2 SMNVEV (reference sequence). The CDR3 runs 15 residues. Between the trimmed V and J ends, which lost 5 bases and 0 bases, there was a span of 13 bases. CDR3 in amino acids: CASSGGGSMNTEAFF. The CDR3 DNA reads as TGTGCCAGCAGTGGGGGGGGATCCATGAACACTGAAGCTTTCTTT.

DNA for the CDR3: TGTGCCAGCCGACTACAGGGATCTGGGGCCAACGTCCTGACTTTC. Translated: CASRLQGSGANVLTF. The chain has TRBV2 and TRBJ2-6; possibly TRBD1 for D (6 bases). The length of the CDR3 is 15 residues. Germline V gene data show CDR1 as SNHLY and CDR2 as FYNNEI. V lost 8 bases to trimming and J lost 1 base, with 12 bases between them.

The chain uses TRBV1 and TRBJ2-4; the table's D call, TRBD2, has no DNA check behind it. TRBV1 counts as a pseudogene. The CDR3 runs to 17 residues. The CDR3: CTSSQVPSGIAKNIQYF. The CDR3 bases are TGCACCAGCAGCCAAGTACCTAGCGGGATAGCCAAAAACATTCAGTACTTC.

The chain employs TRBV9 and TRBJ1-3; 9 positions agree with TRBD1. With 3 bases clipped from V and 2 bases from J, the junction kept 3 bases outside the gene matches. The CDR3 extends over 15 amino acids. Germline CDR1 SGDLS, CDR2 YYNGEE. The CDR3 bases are TGTGCCAGCAGCGGGACAGGGGTCCCTGGAAACACCATATATTTT. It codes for CASSGTGVPGNTIYF.

CDR3 region: CASSPAGPGEAFF. The DNA for the CDR3 is TGTGCCAGCAGCCCCGCGGGACCAGGGGAAGCTTTCTTT. The chain links TRBV7-9 to TRBJ1-1; the D gene is possibly TRBD1 (5 bases). CDR1 and CDR2 (germline): SEHNR, FQNEAQ (reference sequence). V was cut by 5 bases and J by 8 bases, with 15 bases left in between. This CDR3 is built from 13 residues.

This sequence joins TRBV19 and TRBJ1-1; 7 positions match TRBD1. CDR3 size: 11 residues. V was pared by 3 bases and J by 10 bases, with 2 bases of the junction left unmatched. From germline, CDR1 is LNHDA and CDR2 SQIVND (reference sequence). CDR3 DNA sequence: TGTGCCAGTAGTATGAACAGGGGAGCTTTCTTT. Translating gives CASSMNRGAFF.

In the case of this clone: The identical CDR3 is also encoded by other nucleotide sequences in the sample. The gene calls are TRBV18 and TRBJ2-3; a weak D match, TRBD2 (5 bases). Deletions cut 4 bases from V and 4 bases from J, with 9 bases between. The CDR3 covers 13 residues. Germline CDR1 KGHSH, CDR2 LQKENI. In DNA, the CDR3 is TGTGCCAGCTCACTAACTAGGGCAGATACGCAGTATTTT. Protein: CASSLTRADTQYF.

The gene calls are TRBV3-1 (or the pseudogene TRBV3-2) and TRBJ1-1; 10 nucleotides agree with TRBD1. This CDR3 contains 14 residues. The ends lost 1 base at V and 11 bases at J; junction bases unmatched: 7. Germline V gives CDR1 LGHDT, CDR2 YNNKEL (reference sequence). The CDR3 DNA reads TGTGCCAGCAGCCAAGGGACAGGGGGACCTGGGGCTTTCTTT. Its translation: CASSQGTGGPGAFF.

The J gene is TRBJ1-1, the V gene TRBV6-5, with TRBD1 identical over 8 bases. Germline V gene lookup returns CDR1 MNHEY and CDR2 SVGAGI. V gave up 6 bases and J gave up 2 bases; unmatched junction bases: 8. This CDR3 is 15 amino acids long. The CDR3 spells CASRRTGSHNTEAFF. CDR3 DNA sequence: TGTGCCAGCAGAAGGACAGGGTCACATAACACTGAAGCTTTCTTT.

The CDR3 loop is CASSQDAQYSYEQYF. The CDR3 nucleotides read TGCGCCAGCAGCCAAGATGCACAGTACTCCTACGAGCAGTACTTC. The rearrangement uses TRBV4-3 and TRBJ2-7; D unclear. Per germline, CDR1 LGHNA and CDR2 YSLEER. Deletions cut 0 bases from V and 0 bases from J, with 9 bases between. The CDR3 sequence is 15 residues long.

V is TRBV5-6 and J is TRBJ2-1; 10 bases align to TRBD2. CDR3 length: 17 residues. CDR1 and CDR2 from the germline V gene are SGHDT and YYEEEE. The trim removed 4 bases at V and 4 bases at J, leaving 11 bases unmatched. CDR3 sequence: CASSVDEGTSEYNEQFF. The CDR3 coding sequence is TGTGCCAGCAGCGTGGATGAGGGGACTAGCGAGTACAATGAGCAGTTCTTC.

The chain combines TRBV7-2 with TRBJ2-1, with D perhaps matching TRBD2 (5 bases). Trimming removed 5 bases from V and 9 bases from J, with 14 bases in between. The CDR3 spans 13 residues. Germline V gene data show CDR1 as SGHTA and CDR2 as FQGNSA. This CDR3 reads CASSIDWAGEQFF. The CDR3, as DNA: TGTGCCAGCAGCATCGATTGGGCGGGTGAGCAGTTCTTC.

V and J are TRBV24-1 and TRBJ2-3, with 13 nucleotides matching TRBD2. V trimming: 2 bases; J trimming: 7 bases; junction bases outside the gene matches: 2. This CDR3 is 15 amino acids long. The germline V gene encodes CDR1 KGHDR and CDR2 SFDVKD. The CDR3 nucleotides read TGTGCCACCAGTGATTCGACTAGCGGGGGGAATACGCAGTATTTT. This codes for CATSDSTSGGNTQYF.

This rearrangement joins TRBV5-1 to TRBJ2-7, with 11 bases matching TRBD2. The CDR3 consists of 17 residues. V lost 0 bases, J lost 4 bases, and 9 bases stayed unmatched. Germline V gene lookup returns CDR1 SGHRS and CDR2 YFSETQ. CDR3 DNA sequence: TGCGCCAGCAGCTTGGTGGCTAGCGGGGGGCCTCCGTACGAGCAGTACTTC. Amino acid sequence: CASSLVASGGPPYEQYF.

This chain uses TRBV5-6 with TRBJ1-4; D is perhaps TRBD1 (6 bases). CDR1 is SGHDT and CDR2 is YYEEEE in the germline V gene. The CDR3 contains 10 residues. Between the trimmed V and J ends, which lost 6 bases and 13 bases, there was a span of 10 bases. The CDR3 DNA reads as TGTGCCAGCATCTCGGACAGACTGTTTTTT. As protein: CASISDRLFF.

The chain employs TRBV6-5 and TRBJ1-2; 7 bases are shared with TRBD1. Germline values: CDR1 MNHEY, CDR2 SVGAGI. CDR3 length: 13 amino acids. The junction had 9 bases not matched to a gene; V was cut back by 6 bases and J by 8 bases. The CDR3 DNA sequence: TGTGCCAGCAGGGCACAGGGGTTCGGCGGCTACACCTTC. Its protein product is CASRAQGFGGYTF.

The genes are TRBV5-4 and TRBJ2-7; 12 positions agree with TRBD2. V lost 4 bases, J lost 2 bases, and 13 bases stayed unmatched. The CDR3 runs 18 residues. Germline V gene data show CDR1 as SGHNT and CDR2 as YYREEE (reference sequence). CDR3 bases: TGTGCCAGCAGCCCGCGGGAGGGTTCTAGCGGGAGGGCCTACGAGCAGTACTTC. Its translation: CASSPREGSSGRAYEQYF.

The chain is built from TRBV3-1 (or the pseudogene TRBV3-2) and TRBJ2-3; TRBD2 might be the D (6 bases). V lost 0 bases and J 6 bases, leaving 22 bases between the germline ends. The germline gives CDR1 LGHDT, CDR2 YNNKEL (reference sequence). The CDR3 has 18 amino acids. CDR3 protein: CASSQDLGGASFGDTQYF. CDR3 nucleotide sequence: TGTGCCAGCAGCCAAGATCTGGGCGGGGCTAGCTTCGGGGATACGCAGTATTTT.